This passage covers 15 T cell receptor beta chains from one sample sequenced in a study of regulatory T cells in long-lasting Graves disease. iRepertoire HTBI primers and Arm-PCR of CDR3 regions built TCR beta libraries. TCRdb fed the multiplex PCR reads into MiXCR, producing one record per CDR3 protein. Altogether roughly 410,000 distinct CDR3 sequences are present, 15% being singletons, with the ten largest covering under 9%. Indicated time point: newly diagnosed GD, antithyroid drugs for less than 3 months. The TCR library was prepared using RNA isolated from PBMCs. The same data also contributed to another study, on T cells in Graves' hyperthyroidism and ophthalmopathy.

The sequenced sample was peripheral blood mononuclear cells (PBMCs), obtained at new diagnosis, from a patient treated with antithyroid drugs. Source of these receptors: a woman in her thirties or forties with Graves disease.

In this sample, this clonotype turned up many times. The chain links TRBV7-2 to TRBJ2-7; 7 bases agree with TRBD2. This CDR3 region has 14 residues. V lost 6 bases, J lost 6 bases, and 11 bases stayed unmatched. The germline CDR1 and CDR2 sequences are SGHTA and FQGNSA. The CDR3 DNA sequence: TGTGCCAGCAGAACAGCGGGGAGAGGCGGCGAGCAGTACTTC. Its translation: CASRTAGRGGEQYF.

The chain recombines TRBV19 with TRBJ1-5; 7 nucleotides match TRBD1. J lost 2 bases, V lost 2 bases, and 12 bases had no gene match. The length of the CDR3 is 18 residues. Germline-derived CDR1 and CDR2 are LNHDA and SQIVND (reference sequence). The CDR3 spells CASSIRFRGERGNQPQHF. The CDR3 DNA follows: TGTGCCAGTAGTATAAGGTTCAGGGGGGAGAGAGGCAATCAGCCCCAGCATTTT.

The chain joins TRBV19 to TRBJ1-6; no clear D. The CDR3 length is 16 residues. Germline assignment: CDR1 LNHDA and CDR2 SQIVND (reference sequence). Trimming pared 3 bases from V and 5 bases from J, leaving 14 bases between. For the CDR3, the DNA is TGTGCCAGTAGTATCAAACGGGTGGTGAATAATTCACCCCTCCACTTT. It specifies CASSIKRVVNNSPLHF.

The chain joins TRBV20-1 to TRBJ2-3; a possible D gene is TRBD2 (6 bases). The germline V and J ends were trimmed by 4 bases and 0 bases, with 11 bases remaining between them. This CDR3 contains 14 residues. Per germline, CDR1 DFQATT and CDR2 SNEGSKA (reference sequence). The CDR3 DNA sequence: TGCAGTGCTATCGGCCGGGAGAGCACAGATACGCAGTATTTT. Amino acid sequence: CSAIGRESTDTQYF.

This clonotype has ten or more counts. The CDR3 spells CASSLGGAGATYEQYF. The CDR3 region has the DNA TGTGCCAGCAGTTTAGGAGGGGCAGGGGCTACCTACGAGCAGTACTTC. J is TRBJ2-7 and V is TRBV12-3 or TRBV12-4, with D possibly being TRBD1 (6 bases). V lost 1 base to trimming and J lost 2 bases, with 15 bases between them. This CDR3 comprises 16 residues.

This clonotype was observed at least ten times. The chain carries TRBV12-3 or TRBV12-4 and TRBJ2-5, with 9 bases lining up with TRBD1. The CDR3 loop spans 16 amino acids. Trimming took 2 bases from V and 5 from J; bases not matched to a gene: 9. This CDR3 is CASSLSSGQGGETQYF. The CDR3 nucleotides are TGTGCCAGCAGTTTATCCTCGGGACAGGGCGGGGAGACCCAGTACTTC.

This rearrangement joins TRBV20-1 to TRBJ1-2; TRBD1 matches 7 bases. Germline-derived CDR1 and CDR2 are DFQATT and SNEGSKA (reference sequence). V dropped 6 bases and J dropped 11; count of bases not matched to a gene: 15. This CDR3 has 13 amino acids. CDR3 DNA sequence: TGCAGTGCCCTAGTCTCGGGACAGTTGGGGTACACCTTC. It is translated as CSALVSGQLGYTF.

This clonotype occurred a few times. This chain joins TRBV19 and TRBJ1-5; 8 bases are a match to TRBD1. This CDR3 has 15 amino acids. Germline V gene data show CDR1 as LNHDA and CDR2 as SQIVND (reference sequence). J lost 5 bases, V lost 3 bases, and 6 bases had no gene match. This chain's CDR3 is CASSIPGQAYQPQHF. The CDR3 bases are TGTGCCAGTAGTATCCCGGGACAGGCTTATCAGCCCCAGCATTTT.

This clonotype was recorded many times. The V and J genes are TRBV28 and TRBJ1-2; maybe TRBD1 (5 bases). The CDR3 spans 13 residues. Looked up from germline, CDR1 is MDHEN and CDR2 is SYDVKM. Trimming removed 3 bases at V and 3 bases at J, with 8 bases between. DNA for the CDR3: TGTGCCAGCAGTTTGAAGGGGTACTATGGCTACACCTTC. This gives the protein CASSLKGYYGYTF.

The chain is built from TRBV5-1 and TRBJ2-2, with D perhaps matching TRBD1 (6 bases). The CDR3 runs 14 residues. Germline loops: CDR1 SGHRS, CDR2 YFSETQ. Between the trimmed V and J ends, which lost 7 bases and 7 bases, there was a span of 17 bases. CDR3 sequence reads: CASSQKGVLGELFF. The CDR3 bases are TGCGCCAGCTCCCAAAAGGGGGTCCTCGGGGAGCTGTTTTTT.

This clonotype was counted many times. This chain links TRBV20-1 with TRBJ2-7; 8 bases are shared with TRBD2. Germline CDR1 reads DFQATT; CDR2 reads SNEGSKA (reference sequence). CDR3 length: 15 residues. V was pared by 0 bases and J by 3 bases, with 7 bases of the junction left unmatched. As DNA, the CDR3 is TGCAGTGCTAGAGATCAAAGCGGGAGCATCTACGAGCAGTACTTC. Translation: CSARDQSGSIYEQYF.

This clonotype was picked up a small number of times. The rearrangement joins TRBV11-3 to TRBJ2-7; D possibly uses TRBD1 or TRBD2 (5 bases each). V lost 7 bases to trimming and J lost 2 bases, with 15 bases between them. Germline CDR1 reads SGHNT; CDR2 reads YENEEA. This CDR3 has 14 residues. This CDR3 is CASTPRDGAYEQYF. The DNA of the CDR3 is TGTGCCAGCACCCCCCGGGACGGAGCCTACGAGCAGTACTTC.

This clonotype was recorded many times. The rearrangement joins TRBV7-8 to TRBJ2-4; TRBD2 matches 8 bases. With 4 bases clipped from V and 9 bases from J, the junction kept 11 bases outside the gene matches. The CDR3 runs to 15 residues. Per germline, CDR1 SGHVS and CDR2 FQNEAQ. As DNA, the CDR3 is TGTGCCAGCAGCTACGCTAGCGGGCACCCTCCCATTCAGTACTTC. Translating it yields CASSYASGHPPIQYF. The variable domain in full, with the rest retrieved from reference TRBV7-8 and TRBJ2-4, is GAGVSQSPRYKVAKRGQDVALRCDPISGHVSLFWYQQALGQGPEFLTYFQNEAQLDKSGLPSDRFFAERPEGSVSTLKIQRTQQEDSAVYLCASSYASGHPPIQYFGAGTRLSVL.

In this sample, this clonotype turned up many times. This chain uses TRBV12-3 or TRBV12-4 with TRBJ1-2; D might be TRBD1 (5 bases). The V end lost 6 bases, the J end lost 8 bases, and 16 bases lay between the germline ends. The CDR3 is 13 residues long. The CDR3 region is CASSPAGHQGYTF. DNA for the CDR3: TGTGCCAGCAGCCCTGCAGGACACCAGGGCTACACCTTC.

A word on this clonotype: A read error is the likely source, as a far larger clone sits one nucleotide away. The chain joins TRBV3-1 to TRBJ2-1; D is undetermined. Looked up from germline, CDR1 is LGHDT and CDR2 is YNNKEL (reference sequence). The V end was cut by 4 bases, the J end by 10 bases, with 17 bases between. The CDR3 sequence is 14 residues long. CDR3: CASSRSGDLYEQFF. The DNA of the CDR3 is TGTGCCAGCAGCCGGTCAGGAGACCTCTACGAGCAGTTCTTC.